This T cell receptor (beta chain) stems from a study of blood T cell repertoires in COVID-19. Study in general: Specimens from acute and convalescent COVID-19 originated in the United States, Italy and Spain. Sources were T cells, B-cell-depleted T cells, or PBMCs; the material itself was cDNA or gDNA.

Study processing details: Researchers report that nucleated cell counts were estimated from reference gene primer amplification. TCRdb keeps only in-frame clones here, not all; method: immunoSEQ multiplex PCR. V, J and clone size are those of that table, while D and trimming were read from the DNA. The sample contains about 250,000 clones, about 89% of which appear only once. Deletions cut 1 base from V and 5 bases from J, with 14 bases between. Germline V gene data show CDR1 as MNHEY and CDR2 as SVGAGI. The CDR3 extends over 15 amino acids. This chain uses TRBV6-5 with TRBJ1-2; D unresolved. Material: peripheral blood. This receptor was obtained from a woman aged 60-75 years who had recovered from COVID-19. The CDR3 coding sequence is TGTGCCAGCAGTTACTGGGCAGCAGCTCCTTATGGCTACACCTTC. Amino acids: CASSYWAAAPYGYTF.